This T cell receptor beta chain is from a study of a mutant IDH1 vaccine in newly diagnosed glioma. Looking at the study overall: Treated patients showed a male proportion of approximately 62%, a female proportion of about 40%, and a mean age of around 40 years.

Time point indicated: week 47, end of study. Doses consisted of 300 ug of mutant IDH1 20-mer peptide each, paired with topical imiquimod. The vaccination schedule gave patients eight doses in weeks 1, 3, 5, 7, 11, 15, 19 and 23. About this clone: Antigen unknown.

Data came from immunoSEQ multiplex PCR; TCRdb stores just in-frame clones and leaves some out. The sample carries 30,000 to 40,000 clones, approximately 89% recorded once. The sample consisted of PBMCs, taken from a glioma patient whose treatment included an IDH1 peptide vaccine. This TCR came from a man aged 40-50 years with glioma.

The CDR3 is CASSLVGRETQYF. The CDR3 DNA sequence: TGTGCCAGCAGCTTGGTCGGAAGGGAGACCCAGTACTTC. The chain joins TRBV5-4 to TRBJ2-5; D call uncertain. Germline V gene lookup returns CDR1 SGHNT and CDR2 YYREEE (reference sequence). V was clipped by 0 bases and J by 5 bases, with 8 bases between them. The CDR3 has 13 amino acids.